Listed below are T cell receptor beta chains from one sample, sequenced in a study of regulatory T cells in long-lasting Graves disease. TCRdb reprocessed the multiplex PCR reads with MiXCR, giving one entry per CDR3 protein. The sample yields roughly 500,000 distinct CDR3 sequences, 22% seen once. This material consisted of peripheral blood mononuclear cells (PBMCs), taken when the disease was refractory, from a patient treated with antithyroid drugs. The receptors originated from a female donor with Graves disease. Each CDR3 is given with its conserved first and last residue. A D gene is named only where the DNA matches it firmly. Some rows have no size entry. The others give once, few or many, or a class for an expanded clone.

D gene	clone size	CDR3 length	V gene	J gene	CDR3 protein	CDR3 DNA
.	.	12	TRBV5-4	TRBJ1-2	CAVSGAQRGYTF	TGTGCCGTCTCGGGAGCACAACGGGGCTACACCTTC
TRBD2	.	15	TRBV20-1	TRBJ2-1	CSGTSGTASYNEQFF	TGCAGTGGGACTAGCGGGACCGCCTCCTACAATGAGCAGTTCTTC
.	few	15	TRBV25-1	TRBJ1-5	CASSPTNRDSQPQHF	TGTGCCAGCAGCCCAACAAACAGAGACTCTCAGCCCCAGCATTTT
.	few	15	TRBV20-1	TRBJ1-1	CSARGRTGYRTEAFF	TGCAGTGCTAGAGGAAGGACGGGTTACCGTACTGAAGCTTTCTTT
.	.	15	TRBV3-1	TRBJ2-2	CASSLNGDGTGELFF	TGTGCCAGCAGCCTAAACGGGGATGGAACCGGGGAGCTGTTTTTT
TRBD2	.	17	TRBV7-9	TRBJ2-3	CASSPRTSGGDWDTQYF	TGTGCCAGCAGCCCGCGGACTAGCGGGGGGGATTGGGATACGCAGTATTTT
.	.	16	TRBV6-2/TRBV6-3	TRBJ2-2	CASSYSTGTNTGELFF	TGTGCCAGCAGTTACTCGACCGGGACGAACACCGGGGAGCTGTTTTTT
.	few	17	TRBV20-1	TRBJ2-2	CSASPNFAGANTGELFF	TGCAGTGCTAGTCCGAACTTTGCTGGGGCGAACACCGGGGAGCTGTTTTTT
TRBD1	many	16	TRBV12-3/TRBV12-4	TRBJ2-5	CASSGSEQGVGETQYF	TGTGCCAGCAGTGGTTCGGAGCAGGGGGTTGGAGAGACCCAGTACTTC
.	.	15	TRBV4-3	TRBJ2-7	CASSQDQGGSYEQYF	TGCGCCAGCAGCCAAGATCAGGGGGGATCCTACGAGCAGTACTTC
TRBD2	many	14	TRBV9	TRBJ2-5	CASSASGVEETQYF	TGTGCCAGCAGCGCTAGCGGGGTCGAAGAGACCCAGTACTTC
.	few	14	TRBV29-1	TRBJ2-1	CSVGGSAVPHEQFF	TGCAGCGTTGGAGGGTCGGCTGTCCCCCATGAGCAGTTCTTC
.	many	14	TRBV25-1	TRBJ1-4	CASSEDGSEEKLFF	TGTGCCAGCAGTGAAGACGGCTCGGAGGAAAAACTGTTTTTT
.	.	14	TRBV6-2/TRBV6-3	TRBJ1-5	CASSYYSAFTPQHF	TGTGCCAGCAGTTACTATAGTGCGTTCACGCCCCAGCATTTT
TRBD1	few	13	TRBV6-1	TRBJ1-3	CASRQGAGNTIYF	TGTGCCAGCAGGCAGGGGGCTGGAAACACCATATATTTT
TRBD1	many	15	TRBV28	TRBJ2-5	CASSYNRGRVETQYF	TGTGCCAGCAGTTATAACAGGGGTCGGGTAGAGACCCAGTACTTC
.	few	16	TRBV11-3	TRBJ2-6	CASSLDRISGANVLTF	TGTGCCAGCAGCTTAGACAGAATCTCTGGGGCCAACGTCCTGACTTTC
TRBD2	once	14	TRBV15	TRBJ2-1	CATSRDRGGYEQFF	TGTGCCACCAGCAGAGATCGCGGGGGGTATGAGCAGTTCTTC
TRBD2	many	12	TRBV7-2	TRBJ2-5	CASSSSGGTQYF	TGTGCCAGCAGTTCCTCGGGAGGGACCCAGTACTTC
.	few	12	TRBV6-1	TRBJ2-7	CASSGYSYEQYF	TGTGCCAGCAGCGGATACTCCTACGAGCAGTACTTC
TRBD2	many	16	TRBV28	TRBJ2-5	CASSRTLWGGGGTQYF	TGTGCCAGCAGCCGGACTTTGTGGGGGGGTGGGGGTACCCAGTACTTC
.	.	11	TRBV20-1	TRBJ1-3	CSARIDNTIYF	TGCAGTGCCCGCATCGACAACACCATATATTTT
.	few	15	TRBV7-2	TRBJ1-3	CASSLAHNTGNTIYF	TGTGCCAGCAGCTTAGCGCATAACACTGGAAACACCATATATTTT
.	.	13	TRBV13	TRBJ2-5	CATSVGVQETQYF	TGTGCCACCAGTGTGGGGGTCCAAGAGACCCAGTACTTC
TRBD1	.	14	TRBV7-9	TRBJ1-4	CASSRTGYDEKLFF	TGTGCCAGCAGCCGGACAGGGTACGATGAAAAACTGTTTTTT
.	many	12	TRBV12-5	TRBJ2-7	CASGSGDYEQYF	TGTGCTAGTGGTTCTGGGGATTACGAGCAGTACTTC
.	few	16	TRBV11-2	TRBJ2-1	CASSQRAPTVYNEQFF	TGTGCCAGCAGCCAACGGGCCCCGACAGTCTACAATGAGCAGTTCTTC
.	.	14	TRBV18	TRBJ1-3	CASSLRERRNTIYF	TGTGCCAGCTCACTCAGGGAACGACGAAACACCATATATTTT
.	.	13	TRBV29-1	TRBJ1-1	CSVEPSGGTEAFF	TGCAGCGTCGAACCCTCCGGGGGAACTGAAGCTTTCTTT
.	few	16	TRBV5-1	TRBJ2-4	CASSLSEEWAKNIQYF	TGCGCCAGCAGCTTGTCCGAGGAATGGGCCAAAAACATTCAGTACTTC
.	.	15	TRBV5-1	TRBJ2-6	CASSPHNAGANVLTF	TGCGCCAGCAGCCCTCACAATGCTGGGGCCAACGTCCTGACTTTC
.	.	17	TRBV7-3	TRBJ1-4	CASSLFGRAGNNEKLFF	TGTGCCAGCAGCTTATTTGGACGGGCAGGGAATAATGAAAAACTGTTTTTT
.	many	14	TRBV12-3/TRBV12-4	TRBJ1-1	CASSRDTPNTEAFF	TGTGCCAGCAGCCGAGACACCCCGAACACTGAAGCTTTCTTT
.	.	16	TRBV15	TRBJ2-4	CATSRGLTGRQNIQYF	TGTGCCACCAGCAGGGGTTTGACAGGGAGGCAAAACATTCAGTACTTC
.	.	15	TRBV7-2	TRBJ2-2	CASSLAGSVTGELFF	TGTGCCAGCAGCTTGGCGGGGTCGGTCACCGGGGAGCTGTTTTTT
TRBD1	few	14	TRBV20-1	TRBJ1-1	CSAPPGQGRTEAFF	TGCAGTGCTCCCCCGGGACAGGGAAGGACTGAAGCTTTCTTT
TRBD1	few	18	TRBV5-1	TRBJ1-1	CASSLPRDRGPMNTEAFF	TGCGCCAGCAGCTTACCCCGGGACAGGGGGCCGATGAACACTGAAGCTTTCTTT
TRBD1	few	14	TRBV6-1	TRBJ2-2	CASRDRASGGELFF	TGTGCCAGCAGAGACAGGGCCTCGGGCGGGGAGCTGTTTTTT
.	.	16	TRBV7-2	TRBJ2-2	CASSVAGRGNTGELFF	TGTGCCAGCAGCGTAGCTGGACGGGGAAACACCGGGGAGCTGTTTTTT
TRBD1	many	13	TRBV2	TRBJ1-2	CASSWGTDYGYTF	TGTGCCAGCAGCTGGGGGACAGACTATGGCTACACCTTC
TRBD2	.	13	TRBV20-1	TRBJ2-7	CSAEASGRYEQYF	TGCAGTGCAGAGGCTAGCGGGAGGTACGAGCAGTACTTC
TRBD1	.	19	TRBV5-5	TRBJ1-4	CASSLDVVTGGAANEKLFF	TGTGCCAGCAGCTTGGATGTGGTTACAGGGGGCGCGGCTAATGAAAAACTGTTTTTT
.	.	15	TRBV12-3/TRBV12-4	TRBJ1-2	CASSPRGAANYGHTF	TGTGCCAGCAGTCCGCGGGGGGCAGCTAACTATGGCCACACCTTC
.	many	12	TRBV6-1	TRBJ1-2	CASSAKTPGYTF	TGTGCCAGCAGCGCCAAAACCCCCGGCTACACCTTC
.	few	16	TRBV5-1	TRBJ2-5	CASSLDGSGLQETQYF	TGCGCCAGCAGCTTGGATGGGTCAGGACTTCAAGAGACCCAGTACTTC
TRBD2	few	17	TRBV28	TRBJ2-5	CASSSRGGGDLGETQYF	TGTGCCAGCAGTTCCCGCGGGGGGGGCGATTTGGGAGAGACCCAGTACTTC
TRBD1	many	15	TRBV7-2	TRBJ1-2	CASSPRDRGTRGYTF	TGTGCCAGCAGCCCCCGGGACAGGGGAACGCGCGGCTACACCTTC
TRBD1	many	15	TRBV28	TRBJ1-4	CASSPPRQGGEKLFF	TGTGCCAGCAGTCCCCCTCGACAGGGTGGTGAAAAACTGTTTTTT
TRBD2	.	15	TRBV2	TRBJ2-1	CASSLTSGITSEQFF	TGTGCCAGCAGTTTGACTAGCGGGATCACCAGTGAGCAGTTCTTC
.	.	14	TRBV2	TRBJ1-6	CASSALENNSPLHF	TGTGCCAGCAGTGCGCTGGAGAATAATTCACCCCTCCACTTT
.	many	16	TRBV5-6	TRBJ2-2	CASSLVPGQNTGELFF	TGTGCCAGCAGCTTGGTCCCGGGACAGAACACCGGGGAGCTGTTTTTT
.	many	15	TRBV12-3/TRBV12-4	TRBJ1-4	CASSPHGKGNEKLFF	TGTGCCAGCAGTCCCCACGGAAAGGGGAACGAAAAACTGTTTTTT